Each of the 21 T cell receptor beta chains below was sequenced from the same sample in a study of T cell responses to AZD1222 COVID-19 vaccine. TCRdb's copy holds only in-frame clones and misses some; the assay was immunoSEQ multiplex PCR. Of 120,000 or so clones in the sample, roughly nine tenths are singletons; the top ten hold approximately 3.1%. The specimen was peripheral blood, collected on day 0 of AZD1222 vaccination. The receptors here all came from an adult in good health.

V and J are TRBV18 and TRBJ2-7; D uncertain. Trimming cost V 4 bases and J 3 bases, with 10 bases left between them. This CDR3 is 13 amino acids long. Germline V gene sequence: CDR1 KGHSH, CDR2 LQKENI. CDR3 loop: CASSLGRFYEQYF. CDR3 DNA: TGTGCCAGCTCACTAGGACGGTTCTACGAGCAGTACTTC.

The chain links TRBV28 to TRBJ2-5; the match to TRBD2 covers 14 bases. V lost 5 bases to trimming and J lost 4 bases; unmatched junction nucleotides: 9. The germline V gene has CDR1 MDHEN and CDR2 SYDVKM. The CDR3 has 17 amino acids. The CDR3 protein is CASSPAQTSGRGETQYF. The CDR3 coding sequence is TGTGCCAGCAGTCCCGCCCAGACTAGCGGGAGGGGAGAGACCCAGTACTTC.

The chain links TRBV30 to TRBJ1-1, with 9 bases fitting TRBD1. Germline V gene sequence: CDR1 GTSNPN, CDR2 SVGIG (reference sequence). J lost 6 bases, V lost 2 bases, and 4 bases had no gene match. The CDR3 loop spans 13 amino acids. CDR3 coding DNA: TGTGCCTGGAGTCCAGACAGGGGGGCTGAAGCTTTCTTT. Translation: CAWSPDRGAEAFF.

The chain employs TRBV6-2 or TRBV6-3 and TRBJ2-7; D unresolved. Germline CDR1 reads MNHEY; CDR2 reads SVGEGT. This CDR3 contains 11 residues. V dropped 6 bases and J dropped 13 bases, with 16 bases sitting between them. CDR3 region: CASSQARRIYF. The CDR3 nucleotides are TGTGCCAGCAGCCAAGCCCGCAGGATATACTTC.

The gene calls are TRBV18 and TRBJ2-2; D may correspond to TRBD1 or TRBD2 (5 bases each). CDR1 KGHSH and CDR2 LQKENI come from the germline V gene. The CDR3 consists of 16 residues. V lost 2 bases and J lost 3, with 13 bases in between. CDR3 sequence: CASSPNRGRDTGELFF. For the CDR3, the DNA is TGTGCCAGCTCACCAAATCGGGGCAGGGACACCGGGGAGCTGTTTTTT.

The chain is built from TRBV27 and TRBJ1-3; the match to TRBD1 covers 10 bases. This CDR3 spans 15 amino acids. V was clipped by 1 base and J by 7 bases; unmatched bases: 4. Looked up from germline, CDR1 is MNHEY and CDR2 is SMNVEV (reference sequence). The CDR3 bases are TGTGCCAGCAGTTTATTCCCGGGACAGGGGAACACCATATATTTT. Translated: CASSLFPGQGNTIYF.

This clone was found once. This chain connects TRBV11-2 to TRBJ1-1; TRBD1 might be the D (6 bases). Trimming removed 5 bases from V and 6 bases from J, with 28 bases in between. This CDR3 region has 18 residues. Germline assignment: CDR1 SGHAT and CDR2 FQNNGV. CDR3: CASSKSRGQGPIGSEAFF. The CDR3 DNA reads TGTGCCAGCAGCAAAAGCCGAGGGCAGGGGCCTATTGGGTCTGAAGCTTTCTTT.

To note about this clone: This may stem from a read error, because a much larger clone lies one nucleotide away. As DNA, the CDR3 is TGTGCCAGCAGTTTAGGCCACGAGCAGTACTTC. This encodes CASSLGHEQYF. This chain uses TRBV27 with TRBJ2-7; D ambiguous. V dropped 2 bases and J dropped 5 bases, with 4 bases sitting between them. Germline-derived CDR1 and CDR2 are MNHEY and SMNVEV (reference sequence). There are 11 residues in the CDR3.

V is TRBV7-2 and J is TRBJ1-2, with unresolved D. Looked up from germline, CDR1 is SGHTA and CDR2 is FQGNSA. This CDR3 spans 13 amino acids. V dropped 1 base and J dropped 0 bases, with 3 bases sitting between them. CDR3 DNA sequence: TGTGCCAGCAGCTTAGGCCCTAACTATGGCTACACCTTC. This gives the protein CASSLGPNYGYTF.

This clone was observed once. This chain uses TRBV29-1 with TRBJ2-1; unclear D gene. The CDR3 is 12 residues long. V gave up 8 bases and J gave up 3 bases, with 11 bases separating them. CDR1 and CDR2 (germline): SQVTM, ANQGSEA. This CDR3 is CSQRVSYNEQFF. For the CDR3, the DNA is TGCAGCCAAAGGGTCAGCTACAATGAGCAGTTCTTC.

This clone was observed a single time. V gene TRBV9 combines with J gene TRBJ2-3; TRBD2 matches 14 bases. The CDR3 has 17 amino acids. V trimming: 4 bases; J trimming: 3 bases; junction bases outside the gene matches: 7. Germline CDR1 SGDLS, CDR2 YYNGEE. CDR3 in amino acids: CASSMTSGRALTDTQYF. CDR3 DNA sequence: TGTGCCAGCAGCATGACTAGCGGGAGGGCCTTGACAGATACGCAGTATTTT.

V is TRBV19 and J is TRBJ1-5; D is possibly TRBD1 (5 bases). Trimming stripped 2 bases from V and 5 bases from J, with 13 bases between. Germline V gene sequence: CDR1 LNHDA, CDR2 SQIVND (reference sequence). This CDR3 spans 15 amino acids. Written as DNA, the CDR3 is TGTGCCAGTAGTATAACCGCAGGGTTGGATCAGCCCCAGCATTTT. Protein: CASSITAGLDQPQHF.

This rearrangement joins TRBV5-6 to TRBJ2-7, with D perhaps matching TRBD1 or TRBD2 (6 bases each). CDR1 SGHDT and CDR2 YYEEEE come from the germline V gene. With 0 bases removed from V and 6 bases from J, the gap between germline ends came to 13 bases. CDR3 length: 14 residues. The CDR3 nucleotides are TGTGCCAGCAGCTTGGACGGGGGCCGGGGCGAGCAGTACTTC. This gives the protein CASSLDGGRGEQYF.

This clone occurred once. The genes are TRBV4-1 and TRBJ1-1, with D perhaps TRBD1 (6 bases). Looked up from germline, CDR1 is MGHRA and CDR2 is YSYEKL. CDR3 length: 17 residues. Trimming cost V 4 bases and J 4 bases, with 22 bases left between them. The DNA for the CDR3 is TGCGCCAGCAGCCCGAATCTCAACAGGGTTGACGGCACTGAAGCTTTCTTT. Its translation: CASSPNLNRVDGTEAFF.

The chain is built from TRBV6-2 or TRBV6-3 and TRBJ2-5, with 10 positions matching TRBD1. Trimming cost V 7 bases and J 3 bases; bases outside gene matches: 8. This CDR3 is 15 amino acids long. CDR1 and CDR2 (germline): MNHEY, SVGEGT. CDR3 residues: CASTPTGGWEETQYF. CDR3 DNA sequence: TGTGCCAGCACCCCGACAGGGGGCTGGGAAGAGACCCAGTACTTC.

This chain uses TRBV3-1 (or the pseudogene TRBV3-2) with TRBJ2-7; maybe TRBD2 (6 bases). The CDR3 is 14 residues long. Trimming pared 7 bases from V and 4 bases from J, leaving 17 bases between. Looked up from germline, CDR1 is LGHDT and CDR2 is YNNKEL (reference sequence). CDR3 protein: CASTPGTSLYEQYF. In DNA, the CDR3 is TGTGCCAGCACCCCAGGGACTTCTCTTTACGAGCAGTACTTC.

This sequence joins TRBV2 and TRBJ1-3; no clear D gene. The CDR3 length is 12 residues. Germline CDR1 and CDR2: SNHLY and FYNNEI. V gave up 4 bases and J gave up 4 bases, with 5 bases separating them. The CDR3 region is CASSARGNTIYF. In DNA, the CDR3 is TGTGCCAGCAGTGCCAGGGGAAACACCATATATTTT.

The chain carries TRBV15 and TRBJ2-1; weak D call: TRBD2 (7 bases). CDR1 is LNHNV, CDR2 YYDKDF, per germline (reference sequence). CDR3 length: 15 amino acids. V shed 5 bases and J shed 4 bases, with 15 bases lying between them. The CDR3 here is CATSEGGLTYNEQFF. The CDR3 DNA follows: TGTGCCACCAGCGAGGGGGGGCTGACATACAATGAGCAGTTCTTC.

The rearrangement links TRBV4-2 to TRBJ1-3, with 8 bases lining up with TRBD1. The CDR3 runs 15 residues. Germline assignment: CDR1 LGHNA and CDR2 YNFKEQ. With V trimmed by 0 bases and J by 4 bases, 2 bases remained unmatched. CDR3 sequence reads: CASSQERTGGNTIYF. CDR3 sequence (DNA): TGTGCCAGCAGCCAAGAAAGGACAGGGGGAAACACCATATATTTT.

Here the CDR3 DNA reads TGCAGCGTTGCTCGGCGGGGGAACTACGAGCAGTACTTC. Its protein product is CSVARRGNYEQYF. The chain carries TRBV29-1 and TRBJ2-7, with TRBD2 matching 7 bases. The CDR3 has 13 residues. V lost 4 bases and J lost 3; bases outside the gene matches: 6. In germline, CDR1 is SQVTM, CDR2 ANQGSEA.

The chain carries TRBV28 and TRBJ1-2, with TRBD1 as a possible D gene (5 bases). This CDR3 is 14 amino acids long. V lost 3 bases to trimming and J lost 2 bases, with 10 bases between them. Germline CDR1 and CDR2: MDHEN and SYDVKM. The CDR3 nucleotides read TGTGCCAGCAGTTTGGCAGGGCTAAACTATGGCTACACCTTC. Its protein is CASSLAGLNYGYTF.